This is a list of T cell receptor beta chains from one sample in a study of blood T cell repertoires in COVID-19. The protocol was immunoSEQ multiplex PCR, while the TCRdb copy is restricted to in-frame clones and leaves out a portion. The data show 100,000 to 150,000 clones, about 80% seen once. The sample comprised peripheral blood. The receptors were gathered from a man in his forties with active or convalescent COVID-19. The CDR3 runs from the conserved cysteine through the conserved F or W. Fields, in order: J gene, clone size, V gene, D gene, CDR3 protein, CDR3 DNA. The D gene is left open where the match is weak. Rows give clone size only sometimes, using once, few, many, or a class for an expanded clone.

>TRBJ1-3|few|TRBV7-2|TRBD1
CASSPRDSSGNTIYF
TGTGCCAGCAGCCCGCGGGACAGCTCTGGAAACACCATATATTTT
>TRBJ1-1|once|TRBV6-5|.
CASSYNKNTEAFF
TGTGCCAGCAGTTACAATAAGAACACTGAAGCTTTCTTT
>TRBJ1-1|.|TRBV3-1/TRBV3-2|TRBD1
CASRTGVGTEAFF
TGTGCCAGCAGAACAGGGGTGGGCACTGAAGCTTTCTTT
>TRBJ2-1|.|TRBV5-4|.
CASSPHSARGEQFF
TGTGCCAGCAGCCCCCATTCGGCTAGGGGTGAGCAGTTCTTC
>TRBJ2-3|.|TRBV6-2/TRBV6-3|TRBD1
CASSYRYRGDTQYF
TGTGCCAGCAGTTACCGGTACAGGGGAGATACGCAGTATTTT
>TRBJ1-3|.|TRBV10-1|.
CASSARASGNTIYF
TGCGCCAGCAGTGCGAGAGCCTCTGGAAACACCATATATTTT
>TRBJ2-1|once|TRBV11-2|TRBD1
CASSSRGGEQFF
TGTGCCAGCAGCTCCCGAGGGGGCGAGCAGTTCTTC
>TRBJ2-1|.|TRBV5-6|.
CASSLGRVAYNEQFF
TGTGCCAGCAGCTTGGGCAGGGTGGCATACAATGAGCAGTTCTTC
>TRBJ2-7|once|TRBV4-2|TRBD2
CASSHVTSGGASSYEQYF
TGTGCCAGCAGCCATGTTACTAGCGGGGGCGCAAGCTCCTACGAGCAGTACTTC
>TRBJ1-4|.|TRBV7-3|.
CASSLSRAANEKLFF
TGTGCCAGCAGCTTAAGCAGGGCTGCTAATGAAAAACTGTTTTTT
>TRBJ2-1|.|TRBV6-5|TRBD1
CASSYRDRVYNEQFF
TGTGCCAGCAGTTACAGGGACAGGGTTTACAATGAGCAGTTCTTC
>TRBJ1-3|.|TRBV5-6|.
CASSLRSVSGNTIYF
TGTGCCAGCAGCTTGAGATCAGTCTCTGGAAACACCATATATTTT
>TRBJ2-7|few|TRBV2|.
CASSELESYEQYF
TGTGCCAGCAGTGAACTAGAGTCCTACGAGCAGTACTTC
>TRBJ1-1|.|TRBV14|.
CASSQDRGSLQNTEAFF
TGTGCCAGCAGCCAAGATCGTGGCAGTCTCCAGAACACTGAAGCTTTCTTT
>TRBJ1-3|.|TRBV28|TRBD1
CASSLGGQGAGNTIYF
TGTGCCAGCAGTTTAGGGGGACAGGGCGCCGGAAACACCATATATTTT
>TRBJ1-4|once|TRBV19|.
CASSIDRGNNEKLFF
TGTGCCAGTAGTATAGATCGAGGGAATAATGAAAAACTGTTTTTT
>TRBJ1-2|.|TRBV7-8|.
CASSLADSNYGYTF
TGTGCCAGCAGCTTAGCGGACAGCAACTATGGCTACACCTTC
>TRBJ2-3|.|TRBV19|TRBD2
CASIQRGATDTQYF
TGTGCCAGTATTCAGCGGGGGGCAACAGATACGCAGTATTTT
>TRBJ2-5|.|TRBV7-7|TRBD2
CASSLTSGGAETQYF
TGTGCTAGCAGTCTAACAAGCGGGGGGGCCGAGACCCAGTACTTC
>TRBJ1-1|few|TRBV11-2|.
CASSFAGNKNTEAFF
TGTGCCAGCAGCTTTGCCGGGAATAAGAACACTGAAGCTTTCTTT
>TRBJ1-1|.|TRBV10-2|TRBD1
CASSTGGRKNTEAFF
TGCGCCAGCAGCACAGGGGGCCGAAAGAACACTGAAGCTTTCTTT
>TRBJ1-4|.|TRBV4-3|TRBD1
CASSQVGQANEKLFF
TGCGCCAGCAGCCAAGTGGGACAGGCTAATGAAAAACTGTTTTTT
>TRBJ2-7|.|TRBV5-4|TRBD2
CASSLGRGGAYEQYF
TGTGCCAGCAGCTTGGGGCGGGGGGGCGCCTACGAGCAGTACTTC
>TRBJ2-1|.|TRBV10-3|TRBD2
CAISVSSGGLNEQFF
TGTGCCATCAGTGTGTCTAGCGGGGGGTTAAATGAGCAGTTCTTC
>TRBJ1-3|.|TRBV6-5|.
CATFQGISGNTIYF
TGTGCCACCTTCCAGGGGATCTCTGGAAACACCATATATTTT
>TRBJ1-1|.|TRBV3-1/TRBV3-2|TRBD1
CASSQAGGNTEAFF
TGTGCCAGCAGCCAAGCAGGGGGGAACACTGAAGCTTTCTTT